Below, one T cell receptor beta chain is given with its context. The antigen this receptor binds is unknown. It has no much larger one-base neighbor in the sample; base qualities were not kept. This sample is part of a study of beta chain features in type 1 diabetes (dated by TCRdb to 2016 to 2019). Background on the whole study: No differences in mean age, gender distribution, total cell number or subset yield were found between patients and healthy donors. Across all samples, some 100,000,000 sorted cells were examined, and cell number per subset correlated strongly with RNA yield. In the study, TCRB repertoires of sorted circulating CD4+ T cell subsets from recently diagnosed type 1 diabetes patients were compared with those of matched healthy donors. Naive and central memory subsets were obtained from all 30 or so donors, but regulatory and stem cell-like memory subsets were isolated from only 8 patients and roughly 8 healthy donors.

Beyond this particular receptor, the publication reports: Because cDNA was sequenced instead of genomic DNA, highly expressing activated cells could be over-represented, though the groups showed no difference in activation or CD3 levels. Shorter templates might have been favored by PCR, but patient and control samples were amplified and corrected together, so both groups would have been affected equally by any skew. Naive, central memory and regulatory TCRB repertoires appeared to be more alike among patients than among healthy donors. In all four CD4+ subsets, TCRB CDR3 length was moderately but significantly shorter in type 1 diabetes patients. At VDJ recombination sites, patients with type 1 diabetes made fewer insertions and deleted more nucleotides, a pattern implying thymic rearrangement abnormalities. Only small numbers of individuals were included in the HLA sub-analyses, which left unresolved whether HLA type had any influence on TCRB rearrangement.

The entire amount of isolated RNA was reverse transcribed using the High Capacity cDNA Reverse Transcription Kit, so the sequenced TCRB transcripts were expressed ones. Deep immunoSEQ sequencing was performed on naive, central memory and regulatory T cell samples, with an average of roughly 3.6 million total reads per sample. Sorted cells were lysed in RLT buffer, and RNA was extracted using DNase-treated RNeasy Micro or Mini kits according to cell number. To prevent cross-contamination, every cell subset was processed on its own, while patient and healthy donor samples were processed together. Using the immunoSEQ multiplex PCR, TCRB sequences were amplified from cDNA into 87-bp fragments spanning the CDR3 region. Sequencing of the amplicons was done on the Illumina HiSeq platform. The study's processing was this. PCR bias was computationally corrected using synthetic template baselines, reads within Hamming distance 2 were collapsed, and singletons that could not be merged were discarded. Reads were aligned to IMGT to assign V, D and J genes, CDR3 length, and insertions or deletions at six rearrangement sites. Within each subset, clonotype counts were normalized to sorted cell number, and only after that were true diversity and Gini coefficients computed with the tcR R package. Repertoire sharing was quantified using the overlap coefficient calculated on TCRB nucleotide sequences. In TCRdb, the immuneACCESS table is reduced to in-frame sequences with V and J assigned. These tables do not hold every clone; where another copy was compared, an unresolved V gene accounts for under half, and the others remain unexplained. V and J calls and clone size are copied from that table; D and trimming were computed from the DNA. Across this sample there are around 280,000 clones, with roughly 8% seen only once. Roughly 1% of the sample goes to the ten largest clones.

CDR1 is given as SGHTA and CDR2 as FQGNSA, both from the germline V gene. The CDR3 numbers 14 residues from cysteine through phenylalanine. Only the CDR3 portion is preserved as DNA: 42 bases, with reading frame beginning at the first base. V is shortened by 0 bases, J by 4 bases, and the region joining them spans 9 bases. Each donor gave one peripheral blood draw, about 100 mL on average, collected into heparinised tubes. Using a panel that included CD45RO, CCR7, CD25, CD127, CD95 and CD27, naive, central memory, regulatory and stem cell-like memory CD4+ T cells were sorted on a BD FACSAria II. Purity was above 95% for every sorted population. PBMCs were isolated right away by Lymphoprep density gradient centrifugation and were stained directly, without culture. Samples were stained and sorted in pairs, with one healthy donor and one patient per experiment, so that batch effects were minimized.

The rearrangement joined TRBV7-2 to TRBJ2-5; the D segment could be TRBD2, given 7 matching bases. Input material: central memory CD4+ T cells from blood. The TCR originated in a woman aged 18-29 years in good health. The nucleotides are TGTGCCAGCAGCTTAGCGGGGGGGCGAGAGACCCAGTACTTC. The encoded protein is CASSLAGGRETQYF. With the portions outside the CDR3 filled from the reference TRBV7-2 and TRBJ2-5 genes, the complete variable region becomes GAGVSQSPSNKVTEKGKDVELRCDPISGHTALYWYRQSLGQGLEFLIYFQGNSAPDKSGLPSDRFSAERTGGSVSTLTIQRTQQEDSAVYLCASSLAGGRETQYFGPGTRLLVL.